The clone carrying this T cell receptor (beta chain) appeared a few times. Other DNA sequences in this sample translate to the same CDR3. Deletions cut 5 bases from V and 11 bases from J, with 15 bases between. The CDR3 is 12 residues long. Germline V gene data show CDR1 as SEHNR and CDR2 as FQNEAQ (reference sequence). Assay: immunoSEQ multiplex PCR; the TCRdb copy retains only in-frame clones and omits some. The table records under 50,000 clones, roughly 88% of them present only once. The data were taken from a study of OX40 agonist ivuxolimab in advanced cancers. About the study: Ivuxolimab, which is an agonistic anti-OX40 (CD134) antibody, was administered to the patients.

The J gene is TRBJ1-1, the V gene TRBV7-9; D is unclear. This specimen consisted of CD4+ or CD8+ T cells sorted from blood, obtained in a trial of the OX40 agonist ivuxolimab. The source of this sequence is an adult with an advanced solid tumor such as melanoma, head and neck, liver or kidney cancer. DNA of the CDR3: TGTGCCAGCAGCCCCTTGAGGGATTCGGCTTTCTTT. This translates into CASSPLRDSAFF. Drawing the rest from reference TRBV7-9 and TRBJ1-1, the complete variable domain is DTGVSQNPRHKITKRGQNVTFRCDPISEHNRLYWYRQTLGQGPEFLTYFQNEAQLEKSRLLSDRFSAERPKGSFSTLEIQRTEQGDSAMYLCASSPLRDSAFFGQGTRLTVV.